The present TCR beta chain was sequenced within a study of PD-L1 blockade in urothelial cancer. The overall study: Beginning at some point between 2012 and 2014, patients received atezolizumab, given as 1,200 mg intravenously every 3 weeks. About 85% of the 29 patients were males with bladder-origin urothelial cancer. Analyses were performed on blood at 3 weeks after treatment start (the second dose) and at 6 weeks.

The V end lost 5 bases, the J end lost 0 bases, and 14 bases lay between the germline ends. The CDR3 is 16 residues long. Germline V CDR1 and CDR2: SGHTA, FQGNSA. The data were produced by immunoSEQ multiplex PCR, yet TCRdb's version contains in-frame clones alone and is incomplete. The sample has roughly 21,000 clones, nearly 90% seen once; the top ten hold around 16%. V usage is TRBV7-2 and J usage is TRBJ2-1, with D possibly TRBD2 on 6 matching bases. The sequencing here drew on PBMCs, taken around atezolizumab (anti-PD-L1) treatment. The sequence came from a woman in her sixties or seventies with urothelial cancer. The CDR3 region is CASSPGGTISYNEQFF. The CDR3 DNA reads TGTGCCAGCAGCCCGGGCGGGACCATCTCCTACAATGAGCAGTTCTTC.